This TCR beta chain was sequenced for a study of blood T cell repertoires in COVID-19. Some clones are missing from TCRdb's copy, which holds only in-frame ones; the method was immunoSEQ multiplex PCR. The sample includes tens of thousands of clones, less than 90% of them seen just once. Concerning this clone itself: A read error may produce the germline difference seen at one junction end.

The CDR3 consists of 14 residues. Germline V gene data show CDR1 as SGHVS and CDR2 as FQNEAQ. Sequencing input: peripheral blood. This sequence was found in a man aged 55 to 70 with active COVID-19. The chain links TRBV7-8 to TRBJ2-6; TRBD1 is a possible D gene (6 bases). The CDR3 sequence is CASSPGVGANVPTF. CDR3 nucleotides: TGTGCCAGCAGCCCAGGGGTAGGGGCCAACGTCCCGACTTTC.